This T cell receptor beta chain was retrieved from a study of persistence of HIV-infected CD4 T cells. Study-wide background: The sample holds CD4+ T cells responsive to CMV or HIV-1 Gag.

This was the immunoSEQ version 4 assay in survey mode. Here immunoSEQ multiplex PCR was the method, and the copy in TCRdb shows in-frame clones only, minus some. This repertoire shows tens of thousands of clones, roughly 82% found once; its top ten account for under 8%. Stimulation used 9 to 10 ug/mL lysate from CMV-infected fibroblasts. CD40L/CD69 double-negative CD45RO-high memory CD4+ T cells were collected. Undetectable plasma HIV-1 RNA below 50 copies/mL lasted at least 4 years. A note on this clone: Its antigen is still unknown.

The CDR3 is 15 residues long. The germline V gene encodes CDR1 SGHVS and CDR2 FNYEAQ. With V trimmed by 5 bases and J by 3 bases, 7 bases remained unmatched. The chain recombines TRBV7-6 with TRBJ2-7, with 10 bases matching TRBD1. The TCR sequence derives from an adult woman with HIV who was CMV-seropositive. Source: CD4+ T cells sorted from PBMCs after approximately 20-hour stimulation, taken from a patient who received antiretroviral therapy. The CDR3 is CASSRTGTGVYEQYF. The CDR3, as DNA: TGTGCCAGCAGCCGTACCGGGACAGGGGTCTACGAGCAGTACTTC. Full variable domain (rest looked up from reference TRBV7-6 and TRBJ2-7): GAGVSQSPRYKVTKRGQDVALRCDPISGHVSLYWYRQALGQGPEFLTYFNYEAQQDKSGLPNDRFSAERPEGSISTLTIQRTEQRDSAMYRCASSRTGTGVYEQYFGPGTRLTVT.